This entry describes one T cell receptor beta chain. Its antigen is currently unknown. V lost 0 bases and J lost 4, with 19 bases in between. Germline V gene lookup returns CDR1 SGHDN and CDR2 FVKESK. The CDR3 loop spans 18 amino acids. The data originate from a study of regulatory T cells in long-lasting Graves disease. For the study at large: Persistence in Graves' disease required over 5 years of antithyroid drugs plus positive TSH receptor antibodies. General study results and limits: The study found TRBV28, TRBJ1-2 and TRBJ2-5 favored in persistent disease.

Time point: persistent/refractory GD, antithyroid drugs over 5 years with positive TRAb. Extracted PBMC RNA gave rise to the TCR library. The authors built TCR beta libraries using iRepertoire HTBI primers and Arm-PCR of CDR3 regions. One entry per CDR3 protein results from TCRdb running MiXCR on the multiplex PCR reads. This table has roughly 500,000 distinct CDR3 sequences, less than 25% appearing once. The origin of this receptor is a female donor with Graves disease. The chain couples TRBV14 to TRBJ1-5; perhaps TRBD1 as D (6 bases). This sample comprised peripheral blood mononuclear cells (PBMCs), obtained when the disease was refractory, from a patient treated with antithyroid drugs. This chain's CDR3 is CASSQEAEKGGGNQPQHF. CDR3 DNA: TGTGCCAGCAGCCAAGAAGCGGAAAAGGGGGGGGGGAATCAGCCCCAGCATTTT.